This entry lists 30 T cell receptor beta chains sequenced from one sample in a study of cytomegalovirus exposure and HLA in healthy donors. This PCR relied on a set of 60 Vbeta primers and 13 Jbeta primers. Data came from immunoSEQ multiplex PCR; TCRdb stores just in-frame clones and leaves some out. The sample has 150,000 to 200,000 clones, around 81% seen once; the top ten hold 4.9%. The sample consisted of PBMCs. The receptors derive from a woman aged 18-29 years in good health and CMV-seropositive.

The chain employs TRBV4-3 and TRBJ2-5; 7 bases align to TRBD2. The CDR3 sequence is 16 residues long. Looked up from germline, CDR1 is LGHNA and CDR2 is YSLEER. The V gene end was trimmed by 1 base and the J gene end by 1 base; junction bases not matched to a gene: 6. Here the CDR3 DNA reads TGCGCCAGCAGCCAAGTCGGTAGCGGGCCCCAAGAGACCCAGTACTTC. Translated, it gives CASSQVGSGPQETQYF.

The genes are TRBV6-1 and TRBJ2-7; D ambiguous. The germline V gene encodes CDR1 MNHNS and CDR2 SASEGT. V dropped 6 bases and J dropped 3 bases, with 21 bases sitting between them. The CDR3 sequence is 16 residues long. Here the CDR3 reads CASSERGSSLGYEQYF. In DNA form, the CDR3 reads TGTGCCAGCAGCGAAAGAGGTTCATCCCTGGGCTACGAGCAGTACTTC.

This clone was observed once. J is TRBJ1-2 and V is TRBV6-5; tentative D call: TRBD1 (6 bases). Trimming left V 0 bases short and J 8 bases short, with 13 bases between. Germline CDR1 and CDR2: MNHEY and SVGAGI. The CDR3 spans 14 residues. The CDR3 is CASSYSNRAGGYTF. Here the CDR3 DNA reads TGTGCCAGCAGTTACTCGAACAGGGCTGGGGGCTACACCTTC.

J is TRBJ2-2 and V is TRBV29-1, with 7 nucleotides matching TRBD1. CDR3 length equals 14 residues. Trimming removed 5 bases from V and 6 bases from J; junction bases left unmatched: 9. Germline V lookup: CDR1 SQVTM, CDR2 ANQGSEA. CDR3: CSVLQGIVAGELFF. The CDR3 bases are TGCAGCGTTTTACAGGGGATCGTGGCCGGGGAGCTGTTTTTT.

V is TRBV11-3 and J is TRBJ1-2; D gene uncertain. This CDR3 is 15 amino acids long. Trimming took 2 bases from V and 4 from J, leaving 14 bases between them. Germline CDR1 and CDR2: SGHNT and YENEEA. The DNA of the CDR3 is TGTGCCAGCAGCTTAACCGGGGAGCCGGTCTATGGCTACACCTTC. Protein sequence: CASSLTGEPVYGYTF.

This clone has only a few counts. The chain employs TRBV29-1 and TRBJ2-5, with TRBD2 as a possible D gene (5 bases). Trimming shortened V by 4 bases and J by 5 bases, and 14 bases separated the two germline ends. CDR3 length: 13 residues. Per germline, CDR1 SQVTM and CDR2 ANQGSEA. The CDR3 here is CSVVYTERETQYF. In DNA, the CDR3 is TGCAGCGTTGTGTACACAGAGCGGGAGACCCAGTACTTC.

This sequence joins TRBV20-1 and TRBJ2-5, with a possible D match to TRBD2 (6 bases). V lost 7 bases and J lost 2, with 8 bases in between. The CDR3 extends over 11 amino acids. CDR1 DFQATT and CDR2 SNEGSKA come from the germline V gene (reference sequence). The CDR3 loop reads CSGGVQETQYF. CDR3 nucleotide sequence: TGCAGTGGCGGGGTTCAAGAGACCCAGTACTTC.

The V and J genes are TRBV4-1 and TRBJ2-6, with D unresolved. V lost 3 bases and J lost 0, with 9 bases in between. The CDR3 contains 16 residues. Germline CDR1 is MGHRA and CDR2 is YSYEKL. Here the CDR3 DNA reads TGCGCCAGCAGCCAGGGCCTCCGCTCTGGGGCCAACGTCCTGACTTTC. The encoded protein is CASSQGLRSGANVLTF.

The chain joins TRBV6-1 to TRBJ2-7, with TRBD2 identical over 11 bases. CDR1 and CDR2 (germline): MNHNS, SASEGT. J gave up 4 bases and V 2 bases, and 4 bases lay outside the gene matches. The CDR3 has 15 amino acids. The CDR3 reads CASSEISGGGYEQYF. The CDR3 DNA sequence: TGTGCCAGCAGTGAAATTAGCGGGGGGGGATACGAGCAGTACTTC.

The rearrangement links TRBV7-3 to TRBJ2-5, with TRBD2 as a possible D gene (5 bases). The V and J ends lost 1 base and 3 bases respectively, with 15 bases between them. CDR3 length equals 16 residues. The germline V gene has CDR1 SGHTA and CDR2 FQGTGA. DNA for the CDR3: TGTGCCAGCAGCTTAAATCCGGGGTCTGGAGAAGAGACCCAGTACTTC. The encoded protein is CASSLNPGSGEETQYF. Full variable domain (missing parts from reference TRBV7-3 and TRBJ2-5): GAGVSQTPSNKVTEKGKYVELRCDPISGHTALYWYRQSLGQGPEFLIYFQGTGAADDSGLPNDRFFAVRPEGSVSTLKIQRTERGDSAVYLCASSLNPGSGEETQYFGPGTRLLVL.

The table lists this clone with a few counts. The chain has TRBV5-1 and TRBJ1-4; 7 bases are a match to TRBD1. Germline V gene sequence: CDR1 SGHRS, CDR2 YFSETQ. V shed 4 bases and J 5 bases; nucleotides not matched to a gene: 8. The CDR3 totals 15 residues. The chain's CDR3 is CASSEGTVKNEKLFF. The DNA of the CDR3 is TGCGCCAGCAGCGAGGGGACAGTCAAAAATGAAAAACTGTTTTTT. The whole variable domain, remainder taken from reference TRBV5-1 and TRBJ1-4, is KAGVTQTPRYLIKTRGQQVTLSCSPISGHRSVSWYQQTPGQGLQFLFEYFSETQRNKGNFPGRFSGRQFSNSRSEMNVSTLELGDSALYLCASSEGTVKNEKLFFGSGTQLSVL.

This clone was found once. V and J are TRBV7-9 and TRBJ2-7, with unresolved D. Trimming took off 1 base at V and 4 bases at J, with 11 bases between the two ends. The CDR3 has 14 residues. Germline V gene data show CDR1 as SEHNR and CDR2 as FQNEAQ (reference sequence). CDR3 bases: TGTGCCAGCAGCTTAGGAGCAGGAAGATACGAGCAGTACTTC. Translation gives CASSLGAGRYEQYF.

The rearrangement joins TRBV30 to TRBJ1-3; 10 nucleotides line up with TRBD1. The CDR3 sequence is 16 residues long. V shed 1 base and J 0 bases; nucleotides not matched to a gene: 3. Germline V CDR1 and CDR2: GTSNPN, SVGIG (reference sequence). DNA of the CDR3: TGTGCCTGGAGTGGACAGGGGGCATCCTCTGGAAACACCATATATTTT. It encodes CAWSGQGASSGNTIYF.

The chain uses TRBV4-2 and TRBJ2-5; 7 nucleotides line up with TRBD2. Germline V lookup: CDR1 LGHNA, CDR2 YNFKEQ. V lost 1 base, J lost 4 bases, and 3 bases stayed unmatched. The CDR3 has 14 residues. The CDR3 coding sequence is TGTGCCAGCAGCCAAGGGACTAGAGGAGAGACCCAGTACTTC. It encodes CASSQGTRGETQYF.

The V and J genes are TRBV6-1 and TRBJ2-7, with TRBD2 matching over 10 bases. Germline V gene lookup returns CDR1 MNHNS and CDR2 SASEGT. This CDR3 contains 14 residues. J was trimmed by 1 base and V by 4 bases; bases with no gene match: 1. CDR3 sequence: CASSVAGGSYEQYF. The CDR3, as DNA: TGTGCCAGCAGTGTAGCGGGGGGTTCCTACGAGCAGTACTTC.

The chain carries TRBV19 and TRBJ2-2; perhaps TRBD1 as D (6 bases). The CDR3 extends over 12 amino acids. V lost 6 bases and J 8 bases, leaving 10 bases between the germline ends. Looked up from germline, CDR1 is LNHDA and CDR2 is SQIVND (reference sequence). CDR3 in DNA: TGTGCCAGTAGGTTCGGACAGGGGGAGCTGTTTTTT. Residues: CASRFGQGELFF.

For the CDR3, the DNA is TGTGCCAGCAGTGACTCTAGGGGACTAGCGGCGGGTGAGCAGTTCTTC. This sequence encodes CASSDSRGLAAGEQFF. J is TRBJ2-1 and V is TRBV6-4, with 11 bases matching TRBD2. J was trimmed by 9 bases and V by 0 bases; bases with no gene match: 7. CDR3 length: 16 amino acids. Germline loops: CDR1 MRHNA, CDR2 SNTAGT.

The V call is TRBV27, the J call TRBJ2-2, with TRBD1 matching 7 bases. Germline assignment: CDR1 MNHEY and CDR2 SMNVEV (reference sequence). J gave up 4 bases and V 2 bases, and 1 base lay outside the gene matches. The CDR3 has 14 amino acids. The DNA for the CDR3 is TGTGCCAGCAGTTTAGAGGGGGCCACCGGGGAGCTGTTTTTT. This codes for CASSLEGATGELFF.

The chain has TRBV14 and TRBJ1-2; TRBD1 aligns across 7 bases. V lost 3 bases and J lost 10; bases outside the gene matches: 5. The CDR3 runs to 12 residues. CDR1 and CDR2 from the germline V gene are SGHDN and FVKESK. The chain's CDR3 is CASSHLGQDYTF. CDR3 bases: TGTGCCAGCAGCCACCTCGGACAGGACTACACCTTC.

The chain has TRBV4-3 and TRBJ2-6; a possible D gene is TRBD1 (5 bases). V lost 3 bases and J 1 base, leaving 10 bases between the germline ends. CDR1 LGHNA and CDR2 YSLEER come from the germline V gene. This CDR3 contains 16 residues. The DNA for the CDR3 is TGCGCCAGCAGCCAGGAAACAGGATCTGGGGCCAACGTCCTGACTTTC. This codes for CASSQETGSGANVLTF.

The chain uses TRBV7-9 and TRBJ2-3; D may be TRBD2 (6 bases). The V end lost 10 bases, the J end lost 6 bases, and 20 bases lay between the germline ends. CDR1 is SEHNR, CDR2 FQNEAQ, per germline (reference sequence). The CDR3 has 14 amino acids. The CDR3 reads CATPRGTATDTQYF. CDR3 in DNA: TGTGCCACTCCTCGGGGGACGGCGACGGATACGCAGTATTTT. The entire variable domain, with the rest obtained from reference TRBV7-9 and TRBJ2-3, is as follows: DTGVSQNPRHKITKRGQNVTFRCDPISEHNRLYWYRQTLGQGPEFLTYFQNEAQLEKSRLLSDRFSAERPKGSFSTLEIQRTEQGDSAMYLCATPRGTATDTQYFGPGTRLTVL.

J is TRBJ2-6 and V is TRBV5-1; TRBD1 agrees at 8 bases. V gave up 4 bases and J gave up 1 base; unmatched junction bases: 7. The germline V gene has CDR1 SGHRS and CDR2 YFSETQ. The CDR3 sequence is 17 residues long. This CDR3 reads CASSPGDRSSGANVLTF. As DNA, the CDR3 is TGCGCCAGCAGCCCAGGGGACAGGTCTTCTGGGGCCAACGTCCTGACTTTC.

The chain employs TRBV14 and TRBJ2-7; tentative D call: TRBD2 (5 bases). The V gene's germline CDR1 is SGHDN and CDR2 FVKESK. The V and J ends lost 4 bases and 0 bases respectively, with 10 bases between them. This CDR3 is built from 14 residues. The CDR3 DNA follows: TGTGCCAGCAGCCCGGGGATAAGCTCCTACGAGCAGTACTTC. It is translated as CASSPGISSYEQYF.

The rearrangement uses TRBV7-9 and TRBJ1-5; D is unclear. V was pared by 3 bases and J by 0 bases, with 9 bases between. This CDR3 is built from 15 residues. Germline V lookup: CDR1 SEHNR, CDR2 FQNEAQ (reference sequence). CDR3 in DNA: TGTGCCAGCAGCTTCAGCGGTTATAGCAATCAGCCCCAGCATTTT. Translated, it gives CASSFSGYSNQPQHF.

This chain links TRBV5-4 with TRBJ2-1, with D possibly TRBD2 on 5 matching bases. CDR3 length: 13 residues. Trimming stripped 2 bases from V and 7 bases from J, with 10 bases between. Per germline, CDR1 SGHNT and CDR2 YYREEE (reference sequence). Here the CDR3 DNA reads TGTGCCAGCAGCTTATGGGGAGCAAATGAGCAGTTCTTC. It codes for CASSLWGANEQFF.

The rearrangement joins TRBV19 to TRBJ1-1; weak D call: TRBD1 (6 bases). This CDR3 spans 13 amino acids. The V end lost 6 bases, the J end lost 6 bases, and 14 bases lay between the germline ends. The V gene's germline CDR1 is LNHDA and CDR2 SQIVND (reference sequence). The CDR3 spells CASSLVQGSEAFF. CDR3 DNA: TGTGCCAGTAGCCTCGTACAGGGTTCTGAAGCTTTCTTT.

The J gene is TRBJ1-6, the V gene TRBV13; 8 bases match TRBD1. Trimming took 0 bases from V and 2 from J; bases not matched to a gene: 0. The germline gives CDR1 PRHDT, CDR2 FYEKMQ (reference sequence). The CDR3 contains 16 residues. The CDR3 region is CASSLGTGAYNSPLHF. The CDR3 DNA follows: TGTGCCAGCAGCTTAGGGACAGGGGCCTATAATTCACCCCTCCACTTT.

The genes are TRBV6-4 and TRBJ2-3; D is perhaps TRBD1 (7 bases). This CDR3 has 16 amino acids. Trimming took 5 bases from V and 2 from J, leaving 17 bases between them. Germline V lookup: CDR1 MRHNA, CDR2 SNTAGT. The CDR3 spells CASSQGGQRDTDTQYF. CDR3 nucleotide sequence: TGTGCCAGCAGTCAGGGGGGACAGCGAGACACAGATACGCAGTATTTT.

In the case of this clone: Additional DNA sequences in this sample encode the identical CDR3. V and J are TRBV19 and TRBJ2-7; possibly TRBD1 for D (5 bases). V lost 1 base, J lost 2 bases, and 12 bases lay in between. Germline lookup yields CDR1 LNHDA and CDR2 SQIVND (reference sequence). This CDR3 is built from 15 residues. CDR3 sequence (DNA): TGTGCCAGTAGTATAGGACAGAGTCCTACCTACGAGCAGTACTTC. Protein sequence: CASSIGQSPTYEQYF.

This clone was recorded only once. CDR3 protein: CASSLGNMAFF. In DNA form, the CDR3 reads TGTGCCAGCAGCTTAGGAAACATGGCTTTCTTT. V usage is TRBV11-2 and J usage is TRBJ1-1; D not resolved. Germline values: CDR1 SGHAT, CDR2 FQNNGV. V lost 1 base, J lost 11 bases, and 8 bases lay in between. This CDR3 is built from 11 residues.